The next 12 T cell receptor beta chains were all read from a single sample in a study of human CD8 memory T cell subsets. Production of TCR beta libraries used UMI-labeled 5' RACE as the method. TCRdb reprocessed the 5' RACE reads and keeps a single row for each CDR3 protein, giving no DNA. This table holds several thousand distinct CDR3 sequences. The term TPEX covered CCR7+ PD-1+ TIGIT+ early memory CD8+ T cells that had exhausted-like traits. Sequencing was carried out using CD8+ T cells from PBMCs. These receptors originate from a human donor in good health.

This clonotype is deemed medium-sized by its frequency. This chain uses TRBV7-9 with TRBJ2-1; TCRdb's D gene call, TRBD1, goes unchecked for lack of DNA. In germline, CDR1 is SEHNR, CDR2 FQNEAQ (reference sequence). The CDR3 is 15 amino acids. The CDR3 spells CASSFPGSPYNEQFF.

This clonotype is identified as medium-sized from frequency. The chain is built from TRBV5-5 and TRBJ1-6; TCRdb outputs TRBD1, but without DNA this stays unchecked. The germline V gene has CDR1 SGHKS and CDR2 YYEKEE (reference sequence). This CDR3 is built from 15 residues. The CDR3: CASRIGTGNNSPLHF.

J is TRBJ1-3 and V is TRBV20-1; TCRdb returns TRBD1, unconfirmable since there is no DNA. From germline, CDR1 is DFQATT and CDR2 SNEGSKA (reference sequence). The CDR3 extends over 13 amino acids. Here the CDR3 reads CSAPDRDGNTIYF.

This clonotype shows up as medium-sized by frequency. The CDR3 protein is CSVVSGSRLRSYNEQFF. The gene calls are TRBV29-1 and TRBJ2-1; TCRdb lists TRBD1, though no DNA is available to test this call. The CDR3 is 17 residues long. Per germline, CDR1 SQVTM and CDR2 ANQGSEA.

The chain combines TRBV18 with TRBJ2-7; TCRdb lists TRBD2, though no DNA is available to test this call. CDR3 size: 15 residues. Germline assignment: CDR1 KGHSH and CDR2 LQKENI. The CDR3 loop reads CASSPATSGPYEQYF. The full variable domain, with the rest looked up from reference TRBV18 and TRBJ2-7, is NAGVMQNPRHLVRRRGQEARLRCSPMKGHSHVYWYRQLPEEGLKFMVYLQKENIIDESGMPKERFSAEFPKEGPSILRIQQVVRGDSAAYFCASSPATSGPYEQYFGPGTRLTVT.

V and J are TRBV6-5 and TRBJ2-7. Germline V CDR1 and CDR2: MNHEY, SVGAGI. The CDR3 has 12 residues. The chain's CDR3 is CASSYAGVEQYF.

The chain carries TRBV15 and TRBJ2-7; TCRdb selects TRBD2, and the lack of DNA leaves this call unchecked. The CDR3 is 17 amino acids. Germline lookup yields CDR1 LNHNV and CDR2 YYDKDF (reference sequence). CDR3 sequence reads: CATSSDTTSGITYEQYF.

This clonotype is labeled medium-sized based on frequency. The rearrangement joins TRBV27 to TRBJ1-2; TCRdb proposes TRBD1, but this gene call is untestable without DNA. Germline CDR1 and CDR2: MNHEY and SMNVEV (reference sequence). The CDR3 is 12 residues long. CDR3 amino acids: CASSPGQGGYTF.

The chain carries TRBV20-1 and TRBJ2-5; the TCRdb call, TRBD2, lacks DNA for checking. The CDR3 loop spans 16 amino acids. Germline V CDR1 and CDR2: DFQATT, SNEGSKA (reference sequence). The CDR3 spells CSARPLLAGEVETQYF.

J is TRBJ2-5 and V is TRBV7-9; with no DNA, the TCRdb D assignment of TRBD2 cannot be verified. CDR1 and CDR2 (germline): SEHNR, FQNEAQ (reference sequence). CDR3 length: 18 amino acids. The CDR3 here is CASSDTGTALVMVETQYF.

The chain carries TRBV7-9 and TRBJ1-1; the D call of TRBD1 rests on TCRdb alone, since no DNA is present to check it. Germline values: CDR1 SEHNR, CDR2 FQNEAQ (reference sequence). This CDR3 has 15 residues. The CDR3 sequence is CASSARGLSVTEAFF.

The V call is TRBV27, the J call TRBJ2-2; as DNA is missing, the TRBD2 call by TCRdb cannot be tested. CDR1 is MNHEY, CDR2 SMNVEV, per germline (reference sequence). The CDR3 spans 14 residues. The CDR3 is CASSPGTSGRELFF.